This T cell receptor beta chain is from a study of cytomegalovirus exposure and HLA in healthy donors. Across the study: Out of about 190 million T cells, an earlier analysis found over 100 million unique TCR beta sequences in total.

Comment on this clone: Its target is not known.

Primers: 60 Vbeta forward and 13 Jbeta reverse. Repertoires were generated with immunoSEQ multiplex PCR, while TCRdb's copy carries only in-frame clones and drops some. The listing records 55,000 to 65,000 clones. The ends were cut back, 4 bases at V and 3 bases at J, with 16 bases in the middle. Germline V gene lookup returns CDR1 MGHRA and CDR2 YSYEKL. This CDR3 has 15 residues. Study conclusions and caveats: The study had only CMV serostatus as immune exposure information. In a later analysis, DRB1 alleles had the most associated TCRs; HLA-C alleles the fewest. Later analysis associated a missense DCLRE1C variant with TCR beta V- and J-gene trimming.

The sequenced material came from PBMCs. The sequence was collected from a woman younger than 35 in good health and CMV-seronegative. This chain uses TRBV4-1 with TRBJ2-7; a possible D gene is TRBD2 (7 bases). The CDR3 here is CASSRSGGADYEQYF. The CDR3 coding sequence is TGCGCCAGCAGCCGGTCTGGGGGGGCCGACTACGAGCAGTACTTC.